The clone carrying this T cell receptor (beta chain) appeared a single time. Its antigen is not identified. The data derive from a study of CD4 T cells in relation to SARS-CoV-2 and coronaviruses. At the level of the study: Convalescent patients were about eight males and 4 females; two were Hispanic.

This table comes from immunoSEQ multiplex PCR, and its TCRdb copy is limited to in-frame clones, with some not included. The sample records 35,000 to 40,000 clones, more than 65% being singletons. The CDR3 extends over 15 amino acids. Trimming at V came to 5 bases and at J to 0 bases, leaving 3 bases not matched to a gene. Germline V gives CDR1 LNHDA, CDR2 SQIVND (reference sequence). Sequencing input: naive CD4+ T cells from PBMCs, cultured in vitro. This sample's subset: naive CD4+ T cells isolated by negative enrichment. The chain joins TRBV19 to TRBJ2-7, with 11 bases matching TRBD2. The receptor's source is an adult with COVID-19. The CDR3 protein is CASSPSGRSSYEQYF. CDR3 DNA sequence: TGTGCCAGTAGTCCTAGCGGGAGGAGCTCCTACGAGCAGTACTTC.